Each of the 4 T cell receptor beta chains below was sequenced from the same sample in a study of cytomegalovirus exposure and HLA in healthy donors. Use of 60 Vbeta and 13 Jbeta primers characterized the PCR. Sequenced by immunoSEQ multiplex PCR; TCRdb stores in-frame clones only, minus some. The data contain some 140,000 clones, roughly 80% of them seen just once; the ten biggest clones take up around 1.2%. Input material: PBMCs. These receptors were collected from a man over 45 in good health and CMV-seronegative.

The CDR3 sequence is CASLRTRGRDNYGYTF. As DNA, the CDR3 is TGTGCCAGCCTTAGGACCAGAGGGAGAGATAACTATGGCTACACCTTC. The chain recombines TRBV2 with TRBJ1-2; D unclear. V was pared by 8 bases and J by 1 base, with 20 bases between. Germline V CDR1 and CDR2: SNHLY, FYNNEI. The CDR3 covers 16 residues.

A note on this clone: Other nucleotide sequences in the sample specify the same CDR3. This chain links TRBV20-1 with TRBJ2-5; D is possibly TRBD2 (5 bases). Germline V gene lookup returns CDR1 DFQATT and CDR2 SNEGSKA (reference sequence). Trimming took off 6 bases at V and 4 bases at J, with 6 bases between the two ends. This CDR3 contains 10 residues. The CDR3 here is CSASGETQYF. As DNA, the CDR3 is TGCAGTGCGAGCGGAGAGACCCAGTACTTC.

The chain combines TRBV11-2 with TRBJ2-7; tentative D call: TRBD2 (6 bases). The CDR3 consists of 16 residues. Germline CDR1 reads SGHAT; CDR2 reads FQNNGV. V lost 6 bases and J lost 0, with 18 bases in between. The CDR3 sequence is CASRTNSGFDSYEQYF. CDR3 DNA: TGTGCCAGCAGGACAAATAGCGGATTCGACTCCTACGAGCAGTACTTC.

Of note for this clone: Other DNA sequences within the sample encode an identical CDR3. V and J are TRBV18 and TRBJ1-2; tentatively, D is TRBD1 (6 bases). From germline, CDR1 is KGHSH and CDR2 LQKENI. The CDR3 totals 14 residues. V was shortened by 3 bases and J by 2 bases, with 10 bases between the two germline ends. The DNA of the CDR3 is TGTGCCAGCTCACCCCTCGACAGGAACTATGGCTACACCTTC. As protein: CASSPLDRNYGYTF.